This T cell receptor (beta chain) was recorded in a study of shared clonotypes between healthy human individuals. Germline V gene sequence: CDR1 SGHVS, CDR2 FQNEAQ. Trimming cost V 4 bases and J 0 bases, with 14 bases left between them. The CDR3 is 16 amino acids. It was about 180 ng DNA, approximately 30,000 T cell genomes, that sorted-subset replicate PCRs used. Assay used: immunoSEQ multiplex PCR; TCRdb lists only in-frame clones, some missing. Of roughly 2.5 million clones listed, over 85% were seen once; the top ten hold around 0.14%. The clonotype was recovered from a man between 18 and 35 years old in good health. Input material: naive CD4+ T cells sorted from blood. Subset meaning: CD45RA+ positively selected. The chain employs TRBV7-8 and TRBJ2-3, with D maybe TRBD2 (5 bases). This chain's CDR3 is CASSSRVHPSTDTQYF. The CDR3 DNA sequence: TGTGCCAGCAGCTCGCGGGTCCACCCTAGCACAGATACGCAGTATTTT.